This T cell receptor beta chain was obtained from a study of regulatory T cells in long-lasting Graves disease. CDR1 MNHEY and CDR2 SVGEGT come from the germline V gene. The V segment lost 3 bases and the J segment 5 bases; nucleotides outside the gene matches: 5. CDR3 length: 14 residues. This clonotype was picked up many times. Its antigen remains unknown. The time point: newly diagnosed GD, antithyroid drugs for less than 3 months. From PBMCs, RNA was extracted and then used to make the TCR library. Diagnosis followed American Thyroid Association guidelines for Graves' disease. Findings of the study overall: Persistent Graves' patients had lower TCR diversity than newly diagnosed ones.

Arm-PCR with iRepertoire HTBI primers amplified the CDR3 regions for these TCR beta libraries. Each CDR3 protein gets one entry after TCRdb re-called the multiplex PCR reads with MiXCR. The sample lists roughly 530,000 distinct CDR3 sequences, about 16% occurring once. This sample also belongs to another study, concerning T cells in Graves' hyperthyroidism and ophthalmopathy. Turning to that study: Researchers found most expanded thyroid clonotypes above 0.001 in blood as well.

This sample comprised peripheral blood mononuclear cells (PBMCs), obtained at new diagnosis, from a patient treated with antithyroid drugs. The chain combines TRBV6-2 or TRBV6-3 with TRBJ1-1; 8 bases align to TRBD1. The TCR originated in a woman aged 40-65 years with Graves disease. CDR3 loop: CASSYQGAWTEAFF. The CDR3 DNA sequence: TGTGCCAGCAGTTATCAGGGGGCTTGGACTGAAGCTTTCTTT.